This T cell receptor (beta chain) was sequenced during a study of OX40 agonist ivuxolimab in advanced cancers. About the study: Anti-PD-1, anti-PD-L1 or anti-CTLA-4 therapy given earlier was allowed, and 35% to 50% had some. Three dose-escalation patients had partial responses: one with hepatocellular carcinoma and two with cutaneous melanoma. Findings and limits, study-wide: Partial responders at 0.1-3.0 mg/kg showed near-lowest clonal expansion. At 0.1 to 3.0 mg/kg and by week 6, CD4+ and CD8+ T cells in the blood had expanded clonally.

As concerns this clone: The antigen is undetermined.

Profiling relied on immunoSEQ multiplex PCR, and the TCRdb table lists in-frame clones only, not all of them. The repertoire holds some 70,000 clones, around 88% seen once, with 2.5% to 3% in the top ten. The CDR3 sequence is 15 residues long. Germline CDR1 reads MDHEN; CDR2 reads SYDVKM. Trimming removed 5 bases at V and 3 bases at J, with 16 bases between. The genes are TRBV28 and TRBJ2-5; D is ambiguous. This TCR derives from an adult with an advanced solid tumor such as melanoma, head and neck, liver or kidney cancer. The specimen comprised CD4+ or CD8+ T cells sorted from blood, sampled in a trial of the OX40 agonist ivuxolimab. The CDR3 nucleotides read TGTGCCAGCAGTCCTAACCCCCCACGGGAAGAGACCCAGTACTTC. This translates into CASSPNPPREETQYF. Full variable domain (missing parts from reference TRBV28 and TRBJ2-5): DVKVTQSSRYLVKRTGEKVFLECVQDMDHENMFWYRQDPGLGLRLIYFSYDVKMKEKGDIPEGYSVSREKKERFSLILESASTNQTSMYLCASSPNPPREETQYFGPGTRLLVL.